These 12 T cell receptor beta chains share one sample of origin, sequenced in a study of T cell changes during pregnancy in multiple sclerosis. Some clones are missing from TCRdb's copy, which holds only in-frame ones; the method was immunoSEQ multiplex PCR. The profile shows just under 95,000 clones, over 80% of them singletons. The specimen comprised peripheral blood, sampled in the first trimester of pregnancy. Receptors were obtained from a female donor with multiple sclerosis, enrolled in a pregnancy study.

The chain has TRBV15 and TRBJ2-5; TRBD2 agrees at 7 bases. The germline V gene has CDR1 LNHNV and CDR2 YYDKDF (reference sequence). Trimming cost V 8 bases and J 2 bases; bases outside gene matches: 5. This CDR3 spans 13 amino acids. The CDR3 region is CATRKAGQETQYF. The CDR3 DNA reads as TGTGCCACCCGAAAAGCGGGGCAAGAGACCCAGTACTTC. Full variable domain (missing parts from reference TRBV15 and TRBJ2-5): DAMVIQNPRYQVTQFGKPVTLSCSQTLNHNVMYWYQQKSSQAPKLLFHYYDKDFNNEADTPDNFQSRRPNTSFCFLDIRSPGLGDTAMYLCATRKAGQETQYFGPGTRLLVL.

J is TRBJ2-5 and V is TRBV28; 8 positions match TRBD1. In germline, CDR1 is MDHEN, CDR2 SYDVKM. The CDR3 is 16 amino acids. V trimming: 3 bases; J trimming: 2 bases; junction bases outside the gene matches: 8. Written as DNA, the CDR3 is TGTGCCAGCAGTTTTGGACAGGGCGTAGGTCAAGAGACCCAGTACTTC. Translating it yields CASSFGQGVGQETQYF.

This chain uses TRBV5-1 with TRBJ1-2; TRBD1 is a possible D gene (5 bases). CDR1 and CDR2 from the germline V gene are SGHRS and YFSETQ. The CDR3 sequence is 16 residues long. Deletions cut 0 bases from V and 0 bases from J, with 12 bases between. The CDR3, as DNA: TGCGCCAGCAGCTTGGAGGGGAGGGGCCCTAACTATGGCTACACCTTC. This encodes CASSLEGRGPNYGYTF.

The rearrangement links TRBV7-2 to TRBJ2-7; the D gene is possibly TRBD2 (6 bases). V lost 5 bases to trimming and J lost 3 bases, with 11 bases between them. Germline CDR1 SGHTA, CDR2 FQGNSA. CDR3 size: 13 residues. Here the CDR3 DNA reads TGTGCCAGCAGCCTGACGGGAGTCTACGAGCAGTACTTC. It encodes CASSLTGVYEQYF.

The CDR3 DNA follows: TGTGCCAGCAGCCGAGGGACTAGCGGCTCCTACGAGCAGTACTTC. Its protein is CASSRGTSGSYEQYF. The chain combines TRBV14 with TRBJ2-7, with 11 bases fitting TRBD2. Germline trimming cut 4 bases from V and 0 bases from J; bases unmatched to any gene: 2. CDR3 length: 15 residues. CDR1 is SGHDN, CDR2 FVKESK, per germline.

The CDR3 is CASSLARKTKIDTQYF. The CDR3 DNA reads TGTGCCAGCAGCTTGGCTCGAAAAACAAAGATAGATACGCAGTATTTT. The chain links TRBV5-6 to TRBJ2-3; D is ambiguous. The CDR3 runs 16 residues. V was cut by 0 bases and J by 5 bases, with 16 bases left in between. CDR1 and CDR2 from the germline V gene are SGHDT and YYEEEE.

This clone appeared a single time. This sequence joins TRBV5-6 and TRBJ2-7, with D unclear. The CDR3 totals 12 residues. Germline V CDR1 and CDR2: SGHDT, YYEEEE. The germline V and J ends were trimmed by 1 base and 7 bases, with 9 bases remaining between them. In DNA, the CDR3 is TGTGCCAGCAGCTTGTCTTTTCGGGAGCAGTACTTC. Translating gives CASSLSFREQYF.

This rearrangement joins TRBV25-1 to TRBJ2-5, with a tentative D call TRBD2 (6 bases). Per the germline V gene, CDR1 is MGHDK and CDR2 is SYGVNS. V dropped 4 bases and J dropped 0 bases, with 9 bases sitting between them. The CDR3 totals 14 residues. The CDR3 sequence is CASSARDYQETQYF. The DNA of the CDR3 is TGTGCCAGCAGTGCCCGGGACTACCAAGAGACCCAGTACTTC. The full variable domain, completed using reference TRBV25-1 and TRBJ2-5, is EADIYQTPRYLVIGTGKKITLECSQTMGHDKMYWYQQDPGMELHLIHYSYGVNSTEKGDLSSESTVSRIRTEHFPLTLESARPSHTSQYLCASSARDYQETQYFGPGTRLLVL.

This chain connects TRBV19 to TRBJ2-3; D might be TRBD2 (6 bases). Between the trimmed V and J ends, which lost 4 bases and 3 bases, there was a span of 14 bases. The CDR3 consists of 15 residues. Germline V gives CDR1 LNHDA, CDR2 SQIVND (reference sequence). DNA of the CDR3: TGTGCCAGTAGTAACCCTATGGGGGGAACAGATACGCAGTATTTT. It encodes CASSNPMGGTDTQYF.

The chain combines TRBV5-1 with TRBJ2-1; possibly TRBD2 for D (6 bases). Trimming took off 4 bases at V and 0 bases at J, with 17 bases between the two ends. CDR3 length: 17 residues. Germline loops: CDR1 SGHRS, CDR2 YFSETQ. Here the CDR3 DNA reads TGCGCCAGCAGCATAGTCTTAGCGGTTAGCTCCTACAATGAGCAGTTCTTC. It codes for CASSIVLAVSSYNEQFF.

This sequence joins TRBV28 and TRBJ2-3; 8 nucleotides agree with TRBD2. The J segment lost 6 bases and the V segment lost 5 bases, leaving 10 bases of the junction unmatched. The CDR3 sequence is 15 residues long. Per the germline V gene, CDR1 is MDHEN and CDR2 is SYDVKM. The CDR3: CASSALAGLVDTQYF. The CDR3 nucleotides read TGTGCCAGCAGTGCGCTAGCGGGCTTAGTTGATACGCAGTATTTT.

The genes are TRBV28 and TRBJ2-2; D uncertain. Trimming pared 3 bases from V and 1 base from J, leaving 3 bases between. This CDR3 has 13 residues. Germline CDR1 reads MDHEN; CDR2 reads SYDVKM. The CDR3 is CASSFQNTGELFF. The CDR3 nucleotides are TGTGCCAGCAGTTTTCAGAACACCGGGGAGCTGTTTTTT.